This entry lists 11 T cell receptor beta chains sequenced from one sample in a study of blood T cells in healthy people across ages. Primers used in a second PCR of roughly 6 to 11 cycles were a sample-barcoded 5' primer and a J-beta primer mix. Via MiXCR, TCRdb re-called the 5' RACE reads, giving one row per CDR3 protein. The sample has over 1,500,000 distinct CDR3 sequences, roughly 52% seen once. Material: blood. These receptor sequences come from a woman between 35 and 50 years old in good health.

The rearrangement joins TRBV10-3 to TRBJ2-1; tentatively, D is TRBD2 (6 bases). V was pared by 2 bases and J by 6 bases, with 20 bases between. The CDR3 loop spans 17 amino acids. Germline-derived CDR1 and CDR2 are ENHRY and SYGVKD. CDR3 region: CAISEPETSTGFNEQFF. For the CDR3, the DNA is TGTGCCATCAGTGAGCCCGAGACTAGTACAGGATTCAATGAGCAGTTCTTC.

This clonotype was counted a single time. The chain joins TRBV5-6 to TRBJ2-3, with 10 nucleotides matching TRBD2. Germline CDR1 reads SGHDT; CDR2 reads YYEEEE. V lost 4 bases to trimming and J lost 1 base; unmatched junction nucleotides: 6. This CDR3 spans 16 amino acids. The CDR3 DNA reads TGTGCCAGCAGCAACCGCCTAGCGGGAGGCACAGATACGCAGTATTTT. Translating gives CASSNRLAGGTDTQYF. Full variable domain (rest looked up from reference TRBV5-6 and TRBJ2-3): DAGVTQSPTHLIKTRGQQVTLRCSPKSGHDTVSWYQQALGQGPQFIFQYYEEEERQRGNFPDRFSGHQFPNYSSELNVNALLLGDSALYLCASSNRLAGGTDTQYFGPGTRLTVL.

There are a few counts of this clonotype. J is TRBJ2-5 and V is TRBV2; TRBD2 might be the D (6 bases). Germline V gene lookup returns CDR1 SNHLY and CDR2 FYNNEI. Trimming took off 6 bases at V and 7 bases at J, with 12 bases between the two ends. The length of the CDR3 is 12 residues. CDR3 coding DNA: TGTGCCAGCAGGCCCAACGGGGGGACCCAGTACTTC. The encoded protein is CASRPNGGTQYF.

This clonotype was seen a few times. V usage is TRBV29-1 and J usage is TRBJ2-7; D uncertain. The better agreement between TRBJ2-5 and the DNA end casts doubt on the J call. Per the germline V gene, CDR1 is SQVTM and CDR2 is ANQGSEA. This CDR3 has 12 amino acids. The CDR3 here is CSVIRSSETQYF. CDR3 nucleotide sequence: TGCAGCGTTATTAGGTCTTCGGAGACCCAGTACTTC.

This sequence joins TRBV7-2 and TRBJ2-5, with D perhaps TRBD2 (6 bases). The CDR3 spans 16 residues. Trimming left V 0 bases short and J 2 bases short, with 13 bases between. The germline CDR1 and CDR2 sequences are SGHTA and FQGNSA. The DNA for the CDR3 is TGTGCCAGCAGCTTAGCGCTGGGCGGGAATCAAGAGACCCAGTACTTC. This gives the protein CASSLALGGNQETQYF.

This chain joins TRBV7-2 and TRBJ2-7, with 16 bases lining up with TRBD2. This CDR3 is built from 17 residues. V trimming: 5 bases; J trimming: 4 bases; junction bases outside the gene matches: 8. The germline V gene encodes CDR1 SGHTA and CDR2 FQGNSA. This chain's CDR3 is CASSRGLAGGPGYEQYF. The CDR3 nucleotides read TGTGCCAGCAGCCGGGGACTAGCGGGGGGGCCTGGGTACGAGCAGTACTTC.

J is TRBJ2-3 and V is TRBV12-3 or TRBV12-4; D possibly corresponds to TRBD2 (5 bases). CDR3 length: 15 residues. Trimming pared 6 bases from V and 2 bases from J, leaving 15 bases between. CDR3 amino acids: CASRTSGNYTDTQYF. The CDR3 nucleotides read TGTGCCAGCAGGACGAGCGGCAACTACACAGATACGCAGTATTTT.

This clonotype was detected a few times. V usage is TRBV27 and J usage is TRBJ2-7; tentative D call: TRBD1 (6 bases). TRBJ2-5 explains the end of the DNA better; the J call may be wrong. CDR1 and CDR2 (germline): MNHEY, SMNVEV (reference sequence). The CDR3 consists of 15 residues. The CDR3 protein is CASSYREKHRETQYF. For the CDR3, the DNA is TGTGCCAGCAGTTACAGGGAAAAGCATCGGGAGACCCAGTACTTC.

This clonotype has just one count. The chain combines TRBV5-1 with TRBJ2-1; D perhaps matches TRBD2 (7 bases). Germline assignment: CDR1 SGHRS and CDR2 YFSETQ. The CDR3 covers 17 residues. V lost 1 base and J 6 bases, leaving 20 bases between the germline ends. CDR3: CASSLISTGGSANEQFF. The CDR3 DNA is TGCGCCAGCAGCTTGATTTCGACGGGGGGCTCCGCCAATGAGCAGTTCTTC.

The rearrangement links TRBV7-8 to TRBJ2-3; D is ambiguous. This CDR3 contains 15 residues. Germline V CDR1 and CDR2: SGHVS, FQNEAQ. V gave up 5 bases and J gave up 2 bases, with 14 bases separating them. The CDR3 protein is CASSPRVSFTDTQYF. CDR3 sequence (DNA): TGTGCCAGCAGCCCCCGTGTCTCTTTCACAGATACGCAGTATTTT.

Turning to this clonotype: At one end the junction does not follow the germline gene, possibly because of a read error. The V call is TRBV18, the J call TRBJ2-3; D might be TRBD2 (5 bases). The CDR3 has 14 residues. Germline CDR1 KGHSH, CDR2 LQKENI. The chain's CDR3 is CASSRVGRTDAQYF. CDR3 in DNA: TGTGCCAGCTCACGAGTGGGGAGAACAGATGCGCAGTATTTT.